One and the same sample provided the 32 T cell receptor beta chains below, sequenced in a study of shared clonotypes between healthy human individuals. Measured with immunoSEQ multiplex PCR; TCRdb has only the in-frame clones, and not every one. The sample has 2 million to 2.5 million clones, around 95% seen once; the top ten hold around 0.13%. Sequencing input: naive CD4+ T cells sorted from blood. The subset is: CD45RA+ positively selected. Receptors originate from a man aged 18 to 35 in good health.

The rearrangement joins TRBV5-1 to TRBJ2-7; D is undetermined. Between the trimmed V and J ends, which lost 4 bases and 0 bases, there was a span of 11 bases. CDR1 and CDR2 (germline): SGHRS, YFSETQ. This CDR3 contains 14 residues. The CDR3 sequence is CASSPPVSSYEQYF. The CDR3 bases are TGCGCCAGCAGCCCCCCGGTCAGCTCCTACGAGCAGTACTTC.

CDR3 coding DNA: TGTGCCAGCGGCATCAACGGGGTTCATGGCTACACCTTC. It encodes CASGINGVHGYTF. The chain uses TRBV14 and TRBJ1-2; D is unresolved. From germline, CDR1 is SGHDN and CDR2 FVKESK. The germline V and J ends were trimmed by 8 bases and 6 bases, with 16 bases remaining between them. The length of the CDR3 is 13 residues.

The chain employs TRBV7-8 and TRBJ1-2; 12 nucleotides line up with TRBD1. The germline V gene has CDR1 SGHVS and CDR2 FQNEAQ. The CDR3 is 16 amino acids. Trimming cost V 5 bases and J 4 bases; bases outside gene matches: 8. The DNA for the CDR3 is TGTGCCAGCAGCGACCGGGACAGGGGGCAAGGCTATGGCTACACCTTC. Protein sequence: CASSDRDRGQGYGYTF.

The V call is TRBV2, the J call TRBJ1-2; 8 bases match TRBD1. The V and J ends lost 5 bases and 4 bases, in that order; junction bases with no gene match: 15. The germline V gene encodes CDR1 SNHLY and CDR2 FYNNEI. This CDR3 region has 17 residues. The CDR3 here is CASSNLPGQGATYGYTF. The DNA of the CDR3 is TGTGCCAGCAGTAACCTACCTGGGCAGGGGGCGACCTATGGCTACACCTTC. The full variable domain, with the rest looked up from reference TRBV2 and TRBJ1-2, is EPEVTQTPSHQVTQMGQEVILRCVPISNHLYFYWYRQILGQKVEFLVSFYNNEISEKSEIFDDQFSVERPDGSNFTLKIRSTKLEDSAMYFCASSNLPGQGATYGYTFGSGTRLTVV.

J is TRBJ2-2 and V is TRBV19; no clear D. Germline CDR1 and CDR2: LNHDA and SQIVND (reference sequence). Trimming shortened V by 1 base and J by 5 bases, and 17 bases separated the two germline ends. The CDR3 spans 17 residues. CDR3 loop: CASSIVGSGRLTGELFF. The CDR3 DNA reads as TGTGCCAGTAGTATAGTTGGCTCGGGCAGGTTAACCGGGGAGCTGTTTTTT.

This chain links TRBV28 with TRBJ2-3; tentative D call: TRBD1 (6 bases). Germline CDR1 and CDR2: MDHEN and SYDVKM. V gave up 5 bases and J gave up 6 bases, with 18 bases separating them. This CDR3 region has 15 residues. The CDR3 nucleotides are TGTGCCAGCAGTACCCTGGGGGCCAAACCTGATACGCAGTATTTT. Its translation is CASSTLGAKPDTQYF.

This chain uses TRBV6-5 with TRBJ1-3; D might be TRBD1 (5 bases). This CDR3 comprises 15 residues. V lost 0 bases and J lost 7, with 13 bases in between. Germline CDR1 is MNHEY and CDR2 is SVGAGI. The CDR3 bases are TGTGCCAGCAGTTACTCGGGGCAGTTGGAGAACACCATATATTTT. It is translated as CASSYSGQLENTIYF.

V is TRBV27 and J is TRBJ2-2; unclear D gene. Germline V gene data show CDR1 as MNHEY and CDR2 as SMNVEV (reference sequence). This CDR3 has 15 amino acids. The germline V and J ends were trimmed by 2 bases and 4 bases, with 11 bases remaining between them. The DNA for the CDR3 is TGTGCCAGCAGTTTACCTTCCTTCCCCACCGGGGAGCTGTTTTTT. Protein: CASSLPSFPTGELFF.

V usage is TRBV7-2 and J usage is TRBJ1-5, with a weak D call TRBD1 (5 bases). V lost 4 bases and J 3 bases, leaving 16 bases between the germline ends. Germline V gene data show CDR1 as SGHTA and CDR2 as FQGNSA. CDR3 length equals 16 residues. The DNA of the CDR3 is TGTGCCAGCAGCTCCTCAATTGGGACTTACAATCAGCCCCAGCATTTT. Protein product: CASSSSIGTYNQPQHF. Drawing the rest from reference TRBV7-2 and TRBJ1-5, the complete variable domain is GAGVSQSPSNKVTEKGKDVELRCDPISGHTALYWYRQSLGQGLEFLIYFQGNSAPDKSGLPSDRFSAERTGGSVSTLTIQRTQQEDSAVYLCASSSSIGTYNQPQHFGDGTRLSIL.

The gene calls are TRBV27 and TRBJ2-7; 10 positions match TRBD1. The CDR3 contains 15 residues. Germline CDR1 reads MNHEY; CDR2 reads SMNVEV (reference sequence). Losses at the gene ends were 4 bases for V and 5 bases for J; bases not matched to a gene: 8. CDR3 residues: CASSSTGTGEHEQYF. CDR3 DNA sequence: TGTGCCAGCAGTTCAACCGGGACAGGGGAACACGAGCAGTACTTC.

About this clone: The same CDR3 is also encoded by other DNA sequences in this sample. The rearrangement joins TRBV11-2 to TRBJ2-7, with 11 bases aligning to TRBD2. Germline CDR1 SGHAT, CDR2 FQNNGV. V lost 3 bases and J lost 6; bases outside the gene matches: 1. The CDR3 loop spans 13 amino acids. Written as DNA, the CDR3 is TGTGCCAGCAGCTTGGGGACTAGCGGCGAGCAGTACTTC. It is translated as CASSLGTSGEQYF. The complete variable domain, with remaining parts taken from reference TRBV11-2 and TRBJ2-7, reads EAGVAQSPRYKIIEKRQSVAFWCNPISGHATLYWYQQILGQGPKLLIQFQNNGVVDDSQLPKDRFSAERLKGVDSTLKIQPAKLEDSAVYLCASSLGTSGEQYFGPGTRLTVT.

V is TRBV27 and J is TRBJ1-6, with a possible D match to TRBD1 (5 bases). The CDR3 runs 15 residues. The V end was cut by 5 bases, the J end by 7 bases, with 15 bases between. Germline CDR1 is MNHEY and CDR2 is SMNVEV (reference sequence). The DNA of the CDR3 is TGTGCCAGCAGTCTTGGGGGTAAGGTAAATTCACCCCTCCACTTT. Residues: CASSLGGKVNSPLHF.

This chain connects TRBV11-2 to TRBJ1-1; D may be TRBD1 (6 bases). Germline-derived CDR1 and CDR2 are SGHAT and FQNNGV. The CDR3 sequence is 13 residues long. The V end was cut by 5 bases, the J end by 4 bases, with 11 bases between. CDR3 in amino acids: CASSPQGSTEAFF. DNA for the CDR3: TGTGCCAGCAGCCCACAGGGATCCACTGAAGCTTTCTTT.

The chain links TRBV6-5 to TRBJ1-3; no definite D call. Trimming stripped 6 bases from V and 0 bases from J, with 3 bases between. The CDR3 is 12 amino acids. In germline, CDR1 is MNHEY, CDR2 SVGAGI. CDR3 loop: CASRDSGNTIYF. CDR3 coding DNA: TGTGCCAGCAGGGACTCTGGAAACACCATATATTTT.

The chain uses TRBV30 and TRBJ1-6; TRBD1 might be the D (5 bases). Germline CDR1 is GTSNPN and CDR2 is SVGIG (reference sequence). V was shortened by 3 bases and J by 10 bases, with 16 bases between the two germline ends. The CDR3 loop spans 14 amino acids. The CDR3 nucleotides are TGTGCCTGGAGAGTTGCTTCAGGGAACTCACCCCTCCACTTT. Encoded protein: CAWRVASGNSPLHF.

The genes are TRBV5-8 and TRBJ2-5; D gene unclear. The CDR3 contains 15 residues. The V gene lost 6 bases and the J gene lost 5 bases, with 20 bases spanning the gap. Germline V gene sequence: CDR1 SGHTS, CDR2 YDEGEE. Here the CDR3 DNA reads TGTGCCAGCACTCCGCCGGGTAGCTGGGTGGAGACCCAGTACTTC. This codes for CASTPPGSWVETQYF.

This clone was counted only a few times. This chain links TRBV5-1 with TRBJ1-5, with D unresolved. The CDR3 runs 14 residues. Trimming shortened V by 0 bases and J by 6 bases, and 10 bases separated the two germline ends. Germline lookup yields CDR1 SGHRS and CDR2 YFSETQ. The CDR3 sequence is CASSLVEGSQPQHF. The CDR3 region has the DNA TGCGCCAGCAGCTTGGTTGAAGGGAGTCAGCCCCAGCATTTT.

The rearrangement joins TRBV6-1 to TRBJ1-2; D unclear. With 2 bases removed from V and 3 bases from J, the gap between germline ends came to 7 bases. This CDR3 contains 13 residues. CDR1 and CDR2 from the germline V gene are MNHNS and SASEGT. DNA of the CDR3: TGTGCCAGCAGTGAATCGGCGGACTATGGCTACACCTTC. Translated, it gives CASSESADYGYTF.

About this clone: The sample has other DNA sequences that encode this CDR3 too. The gene calls are TRBV11-2 and TRBJ2-7; unclear D gene. This CDR3 spans 11 amino acids. Deletions cut 1 base from V and 5 bases from J, with 3 bases between. The germline gives CDR1 SGHAT, CDR2 FQNNGV. Written as DNA, the CDR3 is TGTGCCAGCAGCTTAGGGGACGAGCAGTACTTC. Its translation: CASSLGDEQYF.

This clone was counted a single time. One junction end disagrees with the germline gene, perhaps due to a read error. Other DNA sequences in the same sample also yield this CDR3. The chain carries TRBV18 and TRBJ2-7; D uncertain. The germline gives CDR1 KGHSH, CDR2 LQKENI. The CDR3 runs 11 residues. DNA of the CDR3: TGTGCCAGCTCACCCTCCAACGAGCAGTACTTC. Amino acid sequence: CASSPSNEQYF. The full variable domain, with the rest looked up from reference TRBV18 and TRBJ2-7, is NAGVMQNPRHLVRRRGQEARLRCSPMKGHSHVYWYRQLPEEGLKFMVYLQKENIIDESGMPKERFSAEFPKEGPSILRIQQVVRGDSAAYFCASSPSNEQYFGPGTRLTVT.

A note on this clone: This specimen includes other DNA sequences encoding the same CDR3. The chain combines TRBV6-5 with TRBJ1-1; D is ambiguous. Trimming shortened V by 8 bases and J by 1 base, and 8 bases separated the two germline ends. The CDR3 extends over 12 amino acids. CDR1 is MNHEY and CDR2 is SVGAGI in the germline V gene. The CDR3 DNA sequence: TGTGCCAGCCGACGGGGGAACACTGAAGCTTTCTTT. This codes for CASRRGNTEAFF.

This chain connects TRBV28 to TRBJ2-2; 9 nucleotides match TRBD1. The CDR3 spans 15 residues. The trim removed 6 bases at V and 5 bases at J, leaving 7 bases unmatched. Germline V lookup: CDR1 MDHEN, CDR2 SYDVKM. In DNA, the CDR3 is TGTGCCAGCAGCCGGGACAGGGTGCGGACCGGGGAGCTGTTTTTT. Its translation: CASSRDRVRTGELFF.

The chain is built from TRBV2 and TRBJ2-2; TRBD2 matches 12 bases. CDR1 SNHLY and CDR2 FYNNEI come from the germline V gene. V was clipped by 5 bases and J by 6 bases; unmatched bases: 1. CDR3 length: 14 amino acids. The CDR3 DNA sequence: TGTGCCAGCAGTCGACTAGCGGGGGCCGGGGAGCTGTTTTTT. It specifies CASSRLAGAGELFF. Complete variable domain (other parts from reference TRBV2 and TRBJ2-2): EPEVTQTPSHQVTQMGQEVILRCVPISNHLYFYWYRQILGQKVEFLVSFYNNEISEKSEIFDDQFSVERPDGSNFTLKIRSTKLEDSAMYFCASSRLAGAGELFFGEGSRLTVL.

The V call is TRBV2, the J call TRBJ2-3, with TRBD1 identical over 7 bases. V was pared by 6 bases and J by 3 bases, with 9 bases of the junction left unmatched. The CDR3 length is 15 residues. CDR1 SNHLY and CDR2 FYNNEI come from the germline V gene. CDR3 DNA sequence: TGTGCCAGCAGCAAGACAGGGCTCTGGACAGATACGCAGTATTTT. Amino acid sequence: CASSKTGLWTDTQYF.

The chain combines TRBV10-3 with TRBJ1-2; a possible D gene is TRBD1 (6 bases). Between the trimmed V and J ends, which lost 6 bases and 1 base, there was a span of 15 bases. Germline lookup yields CDR1 ENHRY and CDR2 SYGVKD. The CDR3 contains 15 residues. The DNA for the CDR3 is TGTGCCATCAGAGCGAGAGGGGGAGGTAACTATGGCTACACCTTC. This codes for CAIRARGGGNYGYTF.

V usage is TRBV10-3 and J usage is TRBJ1-1; D is ambiguous. Trimming left V 6 bases short and J 1 base short, with 9 bases between. This CDR3 is 13 amino acids long. The germline CDR1 and CDR2 sequences are ENHRY and SYGVKD. The CDR3 DNA reads as TGTGCCATCAGACCGGGAGCGAACACTGAAGCTTTCTTT. The encoded protein is CAIRPGANTEAFF.

V is TRBV5-6 and J is TRBJ2-2; 8 nucleotides agree with TRBD1. The CDR3 sequence is 16 residues long. Germline V lookup: CDR1 SGHDT, CDR2 YYEEEE. V lost 6 bases and J lost 3; bases outside the gene matches: 10. In DNA, the CDR3 is TGTGCCAGCATTTCAGGGGGCCACACTGACACCGGGGAGCTGTTTTTT. Residues: CASISGGHTDTGELFF.

This clone was counted a single time. This chain joins TRBV6-6 and TRBJ2-7, with D tentatively TRBD2 (6 bases). The germline V gene has CDR1 MNHNY and CDR2 SVGAGI (reference sequence). The CDR3 spans 15 residues. Trimming removed 2 bases at V and 3 bases at J, with 14 bases between. The CDR3 DNA follows: TGTGCCAGCAGTTACATACAACGGAGGGACTACGAGCAGTACTTC. Protein: CASSYIQRRDYEQYF.

The DNA of the CDR3 is TGTGCCAGCAGTGTTGGGACAGGGAATATCCATGAGCAGTTCTTC. Translated: CASSVGTGNIHEQFF. The V gene is TRBV2, the J gene TRBJ2-1, with TRBD1 matching 9 bases. Germline-derived CDR1 and CDR2 are SNHLY and FYNNEI. The CDR3 spans 15 residues. Trimming cost V 4 bases and J 8 bases; bases outside gene matches: 9.

This chain connects TRBV11-2 to TRBJ1-1; 10 bases line up with TRBD1. V was pared by 5 bases and J by 3 bases, with 3 bases of the junction left unmatched. Per germline, CDR1 SGHAT and CDR2 FQNNGV. The CDR3 runs 14 residues. The CDR3 reads CASSRGQGYTEAFF. The DNA for the CDR3 is TGTGCCAGCAGCCGGGGACAGGGGTACACTGAAGCTTTCTTT. The variable domain in full, completed from reference TRBV11-2 and TRBJ1-1, reads EAGVAQSPRYKIIEKRQSVAFWCNPISGHATLYWYQQILGQGPKLLIQFQNNGVVDDSQLPKDRFSAERLKGVDSTLKIQPAKLEDSAVYLCASSRGQGYTEAFFGQGTRLTVV.

Comment on this clone: At one end the junction does not follow the germline gene, possibly because of a read error. Other DNA sequences of this sample code for an identical CDR3. This rearrangement joins TRBV7-7 to TRBJ2-7, with D perhaps matching TRBD1 (6 bases). In germline, CDR1 is SSHAT, CDR2 FNYEAQ (reference sequence). The CDR3 has 13 amino acids. In DNA form, the CDR3 reads TGTGCTAGCAGCCGGACAGACTCCTACGAGCAGTACTTC. The encoded protein is CASSRTDSYEQYF.

Concerning this clone: This same CDR3 is encoded by further DNA sequences in the sample. The chain uses TRBV6-6 and TRBJ2-7; D possibly corresponds to TRBD2 (6 bases). The CDR3 consists of 14 residues. Per the germline V gene, CDR1 is MNHNY and CDR2 is SVGAGI (reference sequence). V was pared by 0 bases and J by 3 bases, with 9 bases between. CDR3 in amino acids: CASSYSGGFYEQYF. The CDR3 DNA reads as TGTGCCAGCAGTTACTCGGGGGGATTCTACGAGCAGTACTTC.